The 26 T cell receptor beta chains listed next were all sequenced from one sample in a study of T cells after yellow fever vaccination. TCRdb reprocessed the 5' RACE reads with MiXCR, giving one entry per CDR3 protein. The sample yields a few hundred thousand distinct CDR3 sequences, less than 9.5% seen once. This specimen consisted of PBMCs, obtained around 45 days after the first yellow fever vaccination. These receptors all come from a man aged 18-30 years who received the YFV17D yellow fever vaccine.

The chain combines TRBV6-2 or TRBV6-3 with TRBJ2-5, with TRBD1 identical over 7 bases. Germline CDR1 MNHEY, CDR2 SVGEGT. This CDR3 comprises 14 residues. The V segment lost 6 bases and the J segment 4 bases; nucleotides outside the gene matches: 8. CDR3 nucleotides: TGTGCCAGCAGAGTTGGACAGGCGCGAGAGACCCAGTACTTC. Protein: CASRVGQARETQYF.

This clonotype has only a few counts. The chain recombines TRBV15 with TRBJ2-7; 9 bases line up with TRBD2. The V and J ends lost 0 bases and 2 bases, in that order; junction bases with no gene match: 5. CDR3 length: 16 amino acids. Germline values: CDR1 LNHNV, CDR2 YYDKDF (reference sequence). The CDR3 bases are TGTGCCACCAGCAGAGATTCGGCTAGCGGGGCCTACGAGCAGTACTTC. Amino acids: CATSRDSASGAYEQYF.

This clonotype has a handful of counts. This chain joins TRBV6-2 or TRBV6-3 and TRBJ1-2; 8 bases match TRBD1. CDR1 and CDR2 (germline): MNHEY, SVGEGT. V shed 6 bases and J 5 bases; nucleotides not matched to a gene: 5. The length of the CDR3 is 13 residues. Here the CDR3 DNA reads TGTGCCAGCAGCCCGTGGACAGGGTATGGCTACACCTTC. Encoded protein: CASSPWTGYGYTF.

The chain links TRBV10-3 to TRBJ2-5; D is uncertain. Trimming left V 6 bases short and J 0 bases short, with 11 bases between. CDR1 and CDR2 (germline): ENHRY, SYGVKD. The CDR3 has 14 residues. CDR3 loop: CAIRADGNQETQYF. In nucleotides, the CDR3 is TGTGCCATCAGGGCGGACGGAAACCAAGAGACCCAGTACTTC.

DNA of the CDR3: TGTGCCAGTAGAATAACAGGGAGCAATGAGCAGTTCTTC. This encodes CASRITGSNEQFF. The chain carries TRBV19 and TRBJ2-1; D possibly corresponds to TRBD1 (6 bases). Trimming pared 6 bases from V and 6 bases from J, leaving 12 bases between. Germline loops: CDR1 LNHDA, CDR2 SQIVND (reference sequence). The CDR3 covers 13 residues. Together with reference TRBV19 and TRBJ2-1, the CDR3 gives the full variable domain: DGGITQSPKYLFRKEGQNVTLSCEQNLNHDAMYWYRQDPGQGLRLIYYSQIVNDFQKGDIAEGYSVSREKKESFPLTVTSAQKNPTAFYLCASRITGSNEQFFGPGTRLTVL.

The V call is TRBV6-5, the J call TRBJ1-1, with D possibly matching TRBD1 (5 bases). From germline, CDR1 is MNHEY and CDR2 SVGAGI. V was clipped by 6 bases and J by 1 base, with 15 bases between them. The CDR3 totals 15 residues. CDR3 loop: CASRFSRDSNTEAFF. The CDR3 DNA reads as TGTGCCAGCAGATTCTCGAGGGACTCGAACACTGAAGCTTTCTTT.

This clonotype was found a few times. The chain uses TRBV4-1 and TRBJ1-1, with 8 bases identical to TRBD1. The CDR3 is made up of 15 amino acids. V was clipped by 6 bases and J by 3 bases; unmatched bases: 9. Germline values: CDR1 MGHRA, CDR2 YSYEKL. This CDR3 reads CASRLDRGLYTEAFF. DNA of the CDR3: TGCGCCAGCAGGCTAGACAGGGGCTTGTACACTGAAGCTTTCTTT.

This clonotype was counted a few times. The chain has TRBV20-1 and TRBJ1-6; TRBD1 agrees at 12 bases. In germline, CDR1 is DFQATT, CDR2 SNEGSKA (reference sequence). The V and J ends lost 1 base and 10 bases, in that order; junction bases with no gene match: 2. The CDR3 covers 14 residues. In nucleotides, the CDR3 is TGCAGTGCTAGAGGGGGACAGGGGGCCTCACCCCTCCACTTT. Translated, it gives CSARGGQGASPLHF.

The CDR3 sequence is CASKRGSGGYTF. Here the CDR3 DNA reads TGTGCCAGCAAAAGGGGGTCGGGTGGCTACACCTTC. The V call is TRBV12-3 or TRBV12-4, the J call TRBJ1-2, with D possibly matching TRBD1 (6 bases). V shed 7 bases and J shed 7 bases, with 13 bases lying between them. The CDR3 is 12 amino acids.

This clonotype has a handful of counts. The rearrangement uses TRBV7-9 and TRBJ1-3; 8 positions agree with TRBD1. Germline V gene data show CDR1 as SEHNR and CDR2 as FQNEAQ (reference sequence). CDR3 length: 17 residues. Trimming took 4 bases from V and 0 from J; bases not matched to a gene: 8. CDR3 DNA sequence: TGTGCCAGCAGCTCCCGGACAGGGTACGACTCTGGAAACACCATATATTTT. Amino acids: CASSSRTGYDSGNTIYF.

The chain has TRBV5-1 and TRBJ1-4; D gene uncertain. Germline CDR1 reads SGHRS; CDR2 reads YFSETQ. Trimming removed 2 bases from V and 8 bases from J, with 13 bases in between. The length of the CDR3 is 14 residues. CDR3 sequence reads: CASSLEGRGEKLFF. For the CDR3, the DNA is TGCGCCAGCAGCTTAGAAGGGAGAGGCGAAAAACTGTTTTTT.

This clonotype was seen a few times. The J gene is TRBJ2-2, the V gene TRBV12-3 or TRBV12-4; tentatively, D is TRBD2 (6 bases). V was pared by 7 bases and J by 6 bases, with 12 bases between. The length of the CDR3 is 13 residues. The CDR3 nucleotides are TGTGCCAGCACAAATGGGGAGGCCGGGGAGCTGTTTTTT. Translated, it gives CASTNGEAGELFF.

CDR3 DNA sequence: TGTGCCAGCTCACGCTCAACTAACACCGGGGAGCTGTTTTTT. Its protein product is CASSRSTNTGELFF. The chain carries TRBV18 and TRBJ2-2; the D is unclear. CDR3 length equals 14 residues. The V and J ends lost 4 bases and 2 bases respectively, with 8 bases between them. Germline V gene sequence: CDR1 KGHSH, CDR2 LQKENI.

The chain links TRBV6-2 or TRBV6-3 to TRBJ1-4; 7 bases fit TRBD1. V lost 4 bases, J lost 5 bases, and 4 bases stayed unmatched. Germline V CDR1 and CDR2: MNHEY, SVGEGT. The CDR3 sequence is 14 residues long. CDR3: CASSSDRRNEKLFF. The CDR3 DNA sequence: TGTGCCAGCAGTTCGGACAGGAGGAATGAAAAACTGTTTTTT.

This chain links TRBV6-5 with TRBJ1-4; TRBD1 aligns across 11 bases. Germline CDR1 reads MNHEY; CDR2 reads SVGAGI. The CDR3 spans 16 residues. V dropped 4 bases and J dropped 7; count of bases not matched to a gene: 8. CDR3 sequence: CASSLTDRGRGEKLFF. For the CDR3, the DNA is TGTGCCAGCAGTTTAACGGACAGGGGGCGAGGTGAAAAACTGTTTTTT.

This clonotype was seen ten or more times. The rearrangement links TRBV5-1 to TRBJ2-7, with no clear D. V was trimmed by 2 bases and J by 5 bases, leaving 8 bases between them. The CDR3 runs 12 residues. Germline V lookup: CDR1 SGHRS, CDR2 YFSETQ. CDR3 DNA: TGCGCCAGCAGCTTAAGGGCCCACGAGCAGTACTTC. Protein sequence: CASSLRAHEQYF.

This clonotype was counted a few times. V is TRBV4-1 and J is TRBJ1-5, with 8 bases matching TRBD1. The V and J ends lost 1 base and 6 bases, in that order; junction bases with no gene match: 5. The CDR3 is made up of 15 amino acids. The V gene's germline CDR1 is MGHRA and CDR2 YSYEKL. The CDR3 DNA is TGCGCCAGCAGCCAAGGGGGACAGGCGGGTCAGCCCCAGCATTTT. Amino acids: CASSQGGQAGQPQHF.

The table lists this clonotype with a few counts. The chain has TRBV5-1 and TRBJ1-5, with D hard to call. The CDR3 length is 14 residues. Germline V gene sequence: CDR1 SGHRS, CDR2 YFSETQ. V shed 4 bases and J shed 4 bases, with 12 bases lying between them. The CDR3 bases are TGCGCCAGCAGCCCATTTCCGGATAATCAGCCCCAGCATTTT. Amino acid sequence: CASSPFPDNQPQHF.

This clonotype occurred many times. V usage is TRBV20-1 and J usage is TRBJ2-3; D is perhaps TRBD1 (7 bases). The CDR3 length is 13 residues. Germline lookup yields CDR1 DFQATT and CDR2 SNEGSKA (reference sequence). Trimming pared 5 bases from V and 5 bases from J, leaving 14 bases between. The DNA of the CDR3 is TGCAGTGCTCGGGGGACAGTTGGAGATACGCAGTATTTT. Its translation: CSARGTVGDTQYF.

The chain combines TRBV5-4 with TRBJ2-7, with 10 bases that match TRBD1. This CDR3 has 15 residues. Trimming cost V 4 bases and J 2 bases; bases outside gene matches: 6. Germline CDR1 reads SGHNT; CDR2 reads YYREEE (reference sequence). CDR3 sequence reads: CASSQGQGPAYEQYV. As DNA, the CDR3 is TGTGCCAGCAGCCAGGGACAGGGGCCTGCCTACGAGCAGTACGTC.

This clonotype has a count of ten or more. The chain has TRBV4-1 and TRBJ1-1; D perhaps matches TRBD1 (5 bases). From germline, CDR1 is MGHRA and CDR2 YSYEKL. Deletions cut 4 bases from V and 5 bases from J, with 17 bases between. The CDR3 loop spans 15 amino acids. The CDR3 DNA is TGCGCCAGCAGCCGGTGGGGCCCGGAGGGGACTGAAGCTTTCTTT. Translating it yields CASSRWGPEGTEAFF.

V usage is TRBV7-2 and J usage is TRBJ2-6; D remains unclear. This CDR3 has 14 amino acids. Germline loops: CDR1 SGHTA, CDR2 FQGNSA. Trimming took off 5 bases at V and 4 bases at J, with 9 bases between the two ends. The CDR3 nucleotides are TGTGCCAGCAGCCCCCAATCCGGGGCCAACGTCCTGACTTTC. It codes for CASSPQSGANVLTF.

V gene TRBV20-1 combines with J gene TRBJ2-3; 11 bases map to TRBD2. The germline V gene encodes CDR1 DFQATT and CDR2 SNEGSKA (reference sequence). Trimming cost V 3 bases and J 2 bases; bases outside gene matches: 4. This CDR3 is 15 amino acids long. CDR3 sequence: CSARGSGGATDTQYF. Here the CDR3 DNA reads TGCAGTGCTAGGGGTAGCGGGGGGGCCACAGATACGCAGTATTTT.

J is TRBJ2-5 and V is TRBV4-1; TRBD2 might be the D (5 bases). Germline CDR1 and CDR2: MGHRA and YSYEKL. V lost 6 bases and J lost 7, with 18 bases in between. CDR3 length: 14 residues. The CDR3 DNA follows: TGCGCCAGCAGACCAACTCTAGCCACTGGGACCCAGTACTTC. It translates to CASRPTLATGTQYF.

Here the CDR3 DNA reads TGTGCCAGCAGCCCCGGACCCATGATACAGGGGCCCCAGCATTTT. This encodes CASSPGPMIQGPQHF. The gene calls are TRBV27 and TRBJ1-5; tentative D call: TRBD1 (6 bases). Trimming took 6 bases from V and 9 from J, leaving 21 bases between them. Germline lookup yields CDR1 MNHEY and CDR2 SMNVEV (reference sequence). CDR3 length: 15 amino acids.

This clonotype has a count of ten or more. V and J are TRBV20-1 and TRBJ2-5; D may be TRBD1 (6 bases). Deletions cut 6 bases from V and 7 bases from J, with 15 bases between. The CDR3 sequence is 12 residues long. Germline V CDR1 and CDR2: DFQATT, SNEGSKA (reference sequence). CDR3 amino acids: CSALQGSATQYF. CDR3 in DNA: TGCAGTGCCTTACAGGGTTCTGCGACCCAGTACTTC.